This TCR beta chain came from a study of cytomegalovirus exposure and HLA in healthy donors. Study observations and caveats: Associated with cytomegalovirus, according to the listing, were around 170 TCR beta chains.

Assay: immunoSEQ multiplex PCR; the TCRdb copy retains only in-frame clones and omits some. The data show over 120,000 clones, 87% seen once. Comments on this clone: What it binds is not known.

The germline V gene encodes CDR1 MNHEY and CDR2 SMNVEV (reference sequence). CDR3 length: 13 residues. The germline V and J ends were trimmed by 6 bases and 0 bases, with 9 bases remaining between them. The receptor was isolated from a young man in good health and CMV-seropositive. The sequencing input was PBMCs. V usage is TRBV27 and J usage is TRBJ2-7; D not resolved. The CDR3 coding sequence is TGTGCCAGCAGGGGCTACACCTCCTACGAGCAGTACTTC. Amino acid sequence: CASRGYTSYEQYF.